This T cell receptor beta chain emerged from a study of blood T cell repertoires in COVID-19. Study summary: In each case, the material was cDNA or gDNA derived from T cells, B-cell-depleted T cells, or PBMCs.

CDR1 is MNHEY, CDR2 SMNVEV, per germline (reference sequence). The CDR3 has 14 residues. Trimming cost V 7 bases and J 3 bases, with 15 bases left between them. Using immunoSEQ multiplex PCR, the repertoire was profiled, and TCRdb retains in-frame clones only, with some absent. This sample yields approximately 160,000 clones, of which 70% to 90% are seen a single time; roughly 11% belongs to the top ten. V usage is TRBV27 and J usage is TRBJ1-2; a possible D gene is TRBD1 (5 bases). The origin of this receptor is a human donor in a cohort sampled during active COVID-19. Sequencing was carried out using peripheral blood. The DNA of the CDR3 is TGTGCCAGCAAGGGGCCGGATCTTTACTATGGCTACACCTTC. Amino acids: CASKGPDLYYGYTF.